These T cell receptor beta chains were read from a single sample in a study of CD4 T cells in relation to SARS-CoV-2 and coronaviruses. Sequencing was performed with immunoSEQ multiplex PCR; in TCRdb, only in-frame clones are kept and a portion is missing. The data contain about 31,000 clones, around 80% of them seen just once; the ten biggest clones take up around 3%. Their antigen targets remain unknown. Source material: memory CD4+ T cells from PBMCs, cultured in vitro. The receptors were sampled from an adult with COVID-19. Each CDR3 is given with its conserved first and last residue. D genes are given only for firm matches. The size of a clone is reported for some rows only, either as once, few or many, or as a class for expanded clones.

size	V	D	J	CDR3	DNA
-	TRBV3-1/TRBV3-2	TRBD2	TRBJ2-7	CASSLAGVDEQYF	TGTGCCAGCAGTCTAGCGGGAGTGGACGAGCAGTACTTC
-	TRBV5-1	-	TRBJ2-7	CASSPLLGSYEQYF	TGCGCCAGCAGCCCGTTGCTGGGTTCCTACGAGCAGTACTTC
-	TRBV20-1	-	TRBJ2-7	CSARYLREQYF	TGCAGTGCTAGATACCTACGCGAGCAGTACTTC
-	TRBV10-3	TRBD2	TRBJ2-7	CAISDSSGRAYEQYF	TGTGCCATCAGTGATTCCAGCGGGAGGGCCTACGAGCAGTACTTC
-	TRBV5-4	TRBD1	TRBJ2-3	CASSLKQGADTQYF	TGTGCCAGCAGCTTGAAACAGGGGGCAGATACGCAGTATTTT
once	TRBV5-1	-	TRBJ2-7	CASRLSGLEQYF	TGCGCCAGCAGATTAAGCGGTCTCGAGCAGTACTTC
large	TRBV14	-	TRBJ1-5	CASSQGINQPQHF	TGTGCCAGCAGCCAAGGGATCAATCAGCCCCAGCATTTT
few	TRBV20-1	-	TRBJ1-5	CSARQDQPQHF	TGCAGTGCGCGTCAGGATCAGCCCCAGCATTTT
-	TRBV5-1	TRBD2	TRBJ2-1	CASTQGSGNYNEQFF	TGCGCCAGCACCCAGGGTAGCGGGAACTACAATGAGCAGTTCTTC
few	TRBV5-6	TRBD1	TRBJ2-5	CASSWTGGGQETQYF	TGTGCCAGCAGCTGGACAGGGGGGGGCCAAGAGACCCAGTACTTC
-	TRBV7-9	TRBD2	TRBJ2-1	CASSLSSGRNFYNEQFF	TGTGCCAGCAGCTTATCTTCCGGGAGGAATTTTTACAATGAGCAGTTCTTC
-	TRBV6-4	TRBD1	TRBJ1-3	CASRLGGQGW	TGTGCCAGCAGGTTGGGGGGACAGGGGTGG
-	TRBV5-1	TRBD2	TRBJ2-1	CASSLLAGGINEQFF	TGCGCCAGCAGCTTGCTAGCGGGAGGGATTAATGAGCAGTTCTTC
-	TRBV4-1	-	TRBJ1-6	CASSQGQLFRSYNSPLHF	TGCGCCAGCAGCCAAGGACAGCTTTTCCGCTCCTATAATTCACCCCTCCACTTT
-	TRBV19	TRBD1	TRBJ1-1	CASRQGQLNTEAFF	TGTGCCAGCCGACAGGGACAGTTGAACACTGAAGCTTTCTTT
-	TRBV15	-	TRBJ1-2	CATSRERTPRETF	TGTGCCACCAGCAGAGAAAGGACCCCCCGTGAGACCTTC
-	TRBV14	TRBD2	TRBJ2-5	CASSFATSGSQETQYF	TGTGCCAGCAGTTTCGCGACTAGCGGGAGTCAAGAGACCCAGTACTTC
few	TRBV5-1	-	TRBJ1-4	CASSKDSQSEKLFF	TGCGCCAGCAGCAAGGACAGTCAGAGCGAAAAACTGTTTTTT
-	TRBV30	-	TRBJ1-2	CAWTLGAGGYTF	TGTGCCTGGACTCTGGGGGCCGGAGGCTACACCTTC
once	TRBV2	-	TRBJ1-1	CASTGAGNTEAFF	TGTGCCAGCACGGGGGCGGGAAACACTGAAGCTTTCTTT
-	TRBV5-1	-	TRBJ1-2	CASSLDPRSYGYTF	TGCGCCAGCAGCTTGGATCCGAGGAGCTATGGCTACACCTTC
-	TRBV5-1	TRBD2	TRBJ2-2	CASRPLAGGGTGELFF	TGCGCCAGCAGACCACTAGCGGGAGGGGGCACCGGGGAGCTGTTTTTT
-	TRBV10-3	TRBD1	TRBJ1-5	CAISDPDRGHQPQHF	TGTGCCATCAGTGACCCTGACAGGGGCCATCAGCCCCAGCATTTT
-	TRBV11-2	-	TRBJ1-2	CASSSRDIYGYTF	TGTGCCAGCAGCTCCCGGGACATCTATGGCTACACCTTC
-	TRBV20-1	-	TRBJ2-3	CSASLGSTDTQYF	TGCAGTGCTAGTTTAGGATCCACAGATACGCAGTATTTT
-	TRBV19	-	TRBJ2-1	CASREGLEKGFYNEQFF	TGTGCCAGTAGGGAGGGCCTAGAAAAGGGGTTTTACAATGAGCAGTTCTTC
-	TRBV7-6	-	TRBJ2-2	CASSFYREVTGELFF	TGTGCCAGCAGCTTCTATAGGGAGGTCACCGGGGAGCTGTTTTTT
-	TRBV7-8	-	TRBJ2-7	CASSHPPRDEQYF	TGTGCCAGCAGTCATCCCCCCAGGGACGAGCAGTACTTC
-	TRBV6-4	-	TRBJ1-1	CASSEGAVTRNTEAFF	TGTGCCAGCAGTGAGGGGGCCGTAACGAGGAACACTGAAGCTTTCTTT
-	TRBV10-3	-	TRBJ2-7	CAISENGDNEQYF	TGTGCCATCAGTGAGAATGGGGATAACGAGCAGTACTTC
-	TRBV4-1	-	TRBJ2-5	CASSSERLRPAGIGETQYF	TGCGCCAGCAGCTCCGAGCGCCTGAGGCCAGCGGGTATAGGGGAGACCCAGTACTTC
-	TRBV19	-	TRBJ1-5	CASSTDRIGWNQPQHF	TGTGCCAGTAGTACCGACAGAATAGGGTGGAATCAGCCCCAGCATTTT
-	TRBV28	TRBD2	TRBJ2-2	CATRVREVPGELFF	TGTGCCACCAGAGTACGGGAGGTCCCCGGGGAGCTGTTTTTT
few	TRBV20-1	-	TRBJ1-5	CSASKAPTGFVGNQPQHF	TGCAGTGCTAGTAAGGCCCCAACAGGGTTTGTAGGCAATCAGCCCCAGCATTTT
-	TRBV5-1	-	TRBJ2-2	CASSWIPGQGGSSGATGELFF	TGCGCCAGCAGCTGGATTCCCGGACAGGGGGGGTCTAGCGGGGCCACCGGGGAGCTGTTTTTT
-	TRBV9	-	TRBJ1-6	CASSVGGHNSPLHF	TGTGCCAGCAGCGTGGGGGGGCATAATTCACCCCTCCACTTT
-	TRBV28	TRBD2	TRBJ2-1	CASRGLANYNEQFF	TGTGCCAGCAGAGGACTAGCGAACTACAATGAGCAGTTCTTC
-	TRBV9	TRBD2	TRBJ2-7	CASSSGPSAQYF	TGTGCCAGCTCTAGCGGCCCCTCGGCGCAGTACTTC
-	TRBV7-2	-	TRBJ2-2	CASSLNAGNTGELFF	TGTGCCAGCAGCTTAAATGCAGGGAACACCGGGGAGCTGTTTTTT
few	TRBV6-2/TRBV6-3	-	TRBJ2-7	CASSYRDNYEQYF	TGTGCCAGCAGTTACCGGGACAACTACGAGCAGTACTTC
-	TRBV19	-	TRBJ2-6	CATAQGSSSGANVLTF	TGTGCCACCGCGCAGGGGTCAAGCTCTGGGGCCAACGTCCTGACTTTC